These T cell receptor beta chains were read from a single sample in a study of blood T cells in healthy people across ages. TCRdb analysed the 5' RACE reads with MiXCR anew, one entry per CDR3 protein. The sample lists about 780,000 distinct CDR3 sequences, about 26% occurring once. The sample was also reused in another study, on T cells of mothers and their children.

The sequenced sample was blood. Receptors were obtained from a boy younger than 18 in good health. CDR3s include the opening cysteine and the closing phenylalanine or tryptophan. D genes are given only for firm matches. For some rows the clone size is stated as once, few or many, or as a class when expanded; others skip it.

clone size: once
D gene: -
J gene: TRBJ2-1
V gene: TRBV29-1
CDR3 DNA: TGCAGCGTTGAAGAGATGGGGCCGATAGGTGAGCAGTTCTTC
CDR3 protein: CSVEEMGPIGEQFF

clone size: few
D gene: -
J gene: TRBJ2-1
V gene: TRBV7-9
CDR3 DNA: TGTGCCAGCAGCGCCCAAGCCCGCTACAATGAGCAGTTCTTC
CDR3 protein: CASSAQARYNEQFF

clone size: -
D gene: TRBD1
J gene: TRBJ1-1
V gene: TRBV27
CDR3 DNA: TGTGCCAGCAAAGGACAGGGATATCGCACTGAAGCTTTCTTT
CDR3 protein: CASKGQGYRTEAFF

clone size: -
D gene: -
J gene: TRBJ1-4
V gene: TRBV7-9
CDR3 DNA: TGTGCCAGCAGCTTAGGCATAGAGGGAGAAAAACTGTTTTTT
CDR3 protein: CASSLGIEGEKLFF

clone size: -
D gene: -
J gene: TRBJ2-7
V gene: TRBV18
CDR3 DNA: TGTGCCAGCTCACCTTTCACAGGGACAAGCTCCTACGAGCAGTACTTC
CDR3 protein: CASSPFTGTSSYEQYF

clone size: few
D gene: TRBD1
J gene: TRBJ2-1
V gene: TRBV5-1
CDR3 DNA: TGCGCCAGCGGCCGGACAGGGAGATCCTACAATGAGCAGTTCTTC
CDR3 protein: CASGRTGRSYNEQFF

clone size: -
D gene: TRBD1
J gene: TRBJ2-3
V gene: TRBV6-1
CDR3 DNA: TGTGCCAGCAGTGAAGCCCCGGGACAGGGGGCAGATACGCAGTATTTT
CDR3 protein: CASSEAPGQGADTQYF

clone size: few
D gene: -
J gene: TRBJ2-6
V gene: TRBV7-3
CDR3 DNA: TGTGCCAGCAGCTTATTGCAGGGGTCTGGGGCCAACGTCCTGACTTTC
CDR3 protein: CASSLLQGSGANVLTF

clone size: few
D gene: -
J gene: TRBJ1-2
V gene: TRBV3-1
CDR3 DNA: TGTGCCAGCGGGAAGGATTTTAACTATGGCTACACCTTC
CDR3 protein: CASGKDFNYGYTF

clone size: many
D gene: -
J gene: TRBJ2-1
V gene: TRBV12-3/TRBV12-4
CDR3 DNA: TGTGCCAGCAGTTCGGGGTACAATGAGCAGTTCTTC
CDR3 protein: CASSSGYNEQFF

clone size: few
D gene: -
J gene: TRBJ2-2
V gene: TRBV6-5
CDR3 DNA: TGTGCCAGCAGTTTGCGACAAGGGGGAAACACCGGGGAGCTGTTTTTT
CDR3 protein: CASSLRQGGNTGELFF

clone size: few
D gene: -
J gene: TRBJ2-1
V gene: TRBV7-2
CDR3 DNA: TGTGCCAGCAGCTTAGGTCGAGGAGGGGTCAGCTACAATGAGCAGTTCTTC
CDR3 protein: CASSLGRGGVSYNEQFF

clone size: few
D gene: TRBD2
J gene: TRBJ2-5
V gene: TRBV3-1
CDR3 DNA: TGTGCCAGCAGCCCCGGGGGGGGGCGGGGGGTGTACCAAGAGACCCAGTACTTC
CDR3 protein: CASSPGGGRGVYQETQYF

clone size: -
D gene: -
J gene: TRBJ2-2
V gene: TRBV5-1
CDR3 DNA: TGCGCCAGCAGCTTCTCGGGAGCCGAGGCGGCCGGGGAGCTGTTTTTT
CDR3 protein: CASSFSGAEAAGELFF

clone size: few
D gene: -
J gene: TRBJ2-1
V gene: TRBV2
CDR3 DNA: TGTGCCAGCAACCCAGAGGGGACAAGCTACAATGAGCAGTTCTTC
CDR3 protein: CASNPEGTSYNEQFF

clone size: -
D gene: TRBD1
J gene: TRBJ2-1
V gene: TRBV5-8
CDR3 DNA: TGTGCCAGCAGCCATTACACCGGGACAGGGGGCTCTTTAAACAATGAGCAGTTCTTC
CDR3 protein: CASSHYTGTGGSLNNEQFF

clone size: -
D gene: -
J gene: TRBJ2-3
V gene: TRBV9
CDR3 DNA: TGTGCCAGCAGCGTAGGAGGACTGGTGCAGTATTTT
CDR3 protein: CASSVGGLVQYF

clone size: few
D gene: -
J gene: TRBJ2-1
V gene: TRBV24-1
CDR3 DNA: TGTGCCACCAGTGAAAGGGGACACGAGCAGTTCTTC
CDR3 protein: CATSERGHEQFF

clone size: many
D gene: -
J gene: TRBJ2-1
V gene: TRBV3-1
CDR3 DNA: TGTGCCAGCAGCCCACAATGGGCCGGGTGGAATGAGCAGTTCTTC
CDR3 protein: CASSPQWAGWNEQFF

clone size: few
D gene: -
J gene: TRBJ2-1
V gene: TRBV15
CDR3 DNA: TGTGCCACCAGCAGAGAGAATCTTCCCGCTAGCAATGAGCAGTTCTTC
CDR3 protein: CATSRENLPASNEQFF

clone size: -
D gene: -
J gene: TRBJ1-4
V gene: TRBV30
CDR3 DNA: TGTGCCTGGAGTCTGGCAGCATATGAAAAACTGTTTTTT
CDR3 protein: CAWSLAAYEKLFF

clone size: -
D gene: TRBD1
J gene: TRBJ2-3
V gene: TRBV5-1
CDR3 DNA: TGCGCCAGCAGCTTGAAAACAGGGGGAACAGATACGCAGTATTTT
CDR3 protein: CASSLKTGGTDTQYF

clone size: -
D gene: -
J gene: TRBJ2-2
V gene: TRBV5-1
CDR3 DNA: TGCGCCAGCAGCCTGGGCCACGTTAACACCGGGGAGCTGTTTTTT
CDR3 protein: CASSLGHVNTGELFF

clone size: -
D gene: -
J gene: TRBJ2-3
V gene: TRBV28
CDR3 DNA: TGTGCCAGTACCAAACTAGCCGGACCATATACGCAGTATTTT
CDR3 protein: CASTKLAGPYTQYF

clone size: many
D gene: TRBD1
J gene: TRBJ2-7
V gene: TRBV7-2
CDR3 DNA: TGTGCCAGCAGCTGGGACAGTTACTACGAGCAGTACTTC
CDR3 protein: CASSWDSYYEQYF

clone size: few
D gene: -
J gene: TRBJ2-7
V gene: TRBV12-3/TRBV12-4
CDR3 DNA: TGTGCCAGCAGCTACCTCGGGAGCTCCTACGAGCAGTACTTC
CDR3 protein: CASSYLGSSYEQYF

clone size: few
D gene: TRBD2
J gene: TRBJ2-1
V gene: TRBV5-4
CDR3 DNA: TGTGCCAGCAGTCCGACTAGCGGGCATGAGCAGTTCTTC
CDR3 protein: CASSPTSGHEQFF

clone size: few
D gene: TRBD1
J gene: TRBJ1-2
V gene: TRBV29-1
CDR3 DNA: TGCAGCGTTGCGCAGGGGGCCGGAACTAACTATGGCTACACCTTC
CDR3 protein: CSVAQGAGTNYGYTF

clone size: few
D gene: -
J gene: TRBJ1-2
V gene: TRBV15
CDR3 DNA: TGTGCCACCAGCAGAGATTTTGAGGATGGCTACACCTTC
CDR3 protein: CATSRDFEDGYTF

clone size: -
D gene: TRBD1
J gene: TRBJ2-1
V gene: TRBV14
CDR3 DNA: TGTGCCAGCAGCCGACTCACAGGGGGCTTAAATGAGCAGTTCTTC
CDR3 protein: CASSRLTGGLNEQFF

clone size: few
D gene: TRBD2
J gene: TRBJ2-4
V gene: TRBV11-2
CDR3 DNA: TGCGCCAGCAGCTTTTTAGCGGGGGGGCGGGATAAAGTCAAAAACATTCAGTACTTC
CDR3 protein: CASSFLAGGRDKVKNIQYF

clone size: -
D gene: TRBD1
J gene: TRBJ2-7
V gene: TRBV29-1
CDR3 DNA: TGCAGCGTGGGGACAGTAACCTACGAGCAGTACTTC
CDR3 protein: CSVGTVTYEQYF

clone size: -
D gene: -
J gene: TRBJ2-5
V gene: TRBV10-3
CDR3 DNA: TGTGCCATCAGTGAGTCAGCAGGGGGAGGAAAGACCCAGTACTTC
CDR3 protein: CAISESAGGGKTQYF

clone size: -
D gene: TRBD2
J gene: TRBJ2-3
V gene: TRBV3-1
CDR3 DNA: TGTGCCAGCAGCCTCGGGACTAGCGGGGACCGCACAGATACGCAGTATTTT
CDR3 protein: CASSLGTSGDRTDTQYF

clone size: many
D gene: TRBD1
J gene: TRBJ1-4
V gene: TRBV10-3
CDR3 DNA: TGTGCCATCGGCGGACAGGGGACTAATGAAAAACTGTTTTTT
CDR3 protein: CAIGGQGTNEKLFF

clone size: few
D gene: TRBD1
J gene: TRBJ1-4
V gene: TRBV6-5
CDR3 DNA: TGTGCCGGCAGCCCGGGACAGCCTAATGAAAAACTGTTTTTT
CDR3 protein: CAGSPGQPNEKLFF